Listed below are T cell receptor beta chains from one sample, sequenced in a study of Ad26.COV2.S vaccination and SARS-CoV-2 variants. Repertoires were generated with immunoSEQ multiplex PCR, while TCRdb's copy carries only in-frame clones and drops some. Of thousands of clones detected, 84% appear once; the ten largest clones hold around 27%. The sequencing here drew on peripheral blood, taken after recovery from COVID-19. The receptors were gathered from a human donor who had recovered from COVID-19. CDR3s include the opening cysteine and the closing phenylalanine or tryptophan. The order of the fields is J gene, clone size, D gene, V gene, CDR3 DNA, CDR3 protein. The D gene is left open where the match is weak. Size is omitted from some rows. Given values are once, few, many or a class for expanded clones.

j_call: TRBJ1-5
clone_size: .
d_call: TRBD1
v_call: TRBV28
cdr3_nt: TGTGCCAGCAGATTCGACAGGGTTCAGCCCCAGCATTTT
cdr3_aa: CASRFDRVQPQHF

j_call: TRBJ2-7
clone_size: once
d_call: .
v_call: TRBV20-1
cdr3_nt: TGCAGTGCTAGAGATGGGTACGAGCAGTACTTC
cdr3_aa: CSARDGYEQYF

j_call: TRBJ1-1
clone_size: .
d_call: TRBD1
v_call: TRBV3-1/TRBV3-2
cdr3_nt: TGTGCCAGCAGCCGATGGGACAGAAACACTGAAGCTTTCTTT
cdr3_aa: CASSRWDRNTEAFF

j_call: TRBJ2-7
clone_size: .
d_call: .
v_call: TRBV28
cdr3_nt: TGTGCCAGCAGTTTATCCCGGCAGGGGCCCTCGGAGCAGTACTTC
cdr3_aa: CASSLSRQGPSEQYF

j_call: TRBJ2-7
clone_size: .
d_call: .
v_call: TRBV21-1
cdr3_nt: TGTGCCAGCAGCAAAGTGGGGACTAGGCTCTACGAGCAGTACTTC
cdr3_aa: CASSKVGTRLYEQYF

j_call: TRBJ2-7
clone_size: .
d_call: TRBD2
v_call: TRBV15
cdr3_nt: TGTGCCACCAGCGACGGGAGGCGGGACTACGAGCAGTACTTC
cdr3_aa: CATSDGRRDYEQYF

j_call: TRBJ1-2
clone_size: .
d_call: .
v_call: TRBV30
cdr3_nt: TGTGCCTGGAAATGGGCAGGGAACTATGGCTACACCTTC
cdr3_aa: CAWKWAGNYGYTF

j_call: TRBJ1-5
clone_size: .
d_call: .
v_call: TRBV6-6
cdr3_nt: TGTGCCAGCACCTCCCCATCGGGGGGCGGCAATCAGCCCCAGCATTTT
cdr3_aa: CASTSPSGGGNQPQHF

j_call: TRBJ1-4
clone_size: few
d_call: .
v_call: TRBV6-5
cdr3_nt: TGTGCCAGCGTATTACGGCCCCACGTAGATGAAAAACTGTTTTTT
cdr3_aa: CASVLRPHVDEKLFF

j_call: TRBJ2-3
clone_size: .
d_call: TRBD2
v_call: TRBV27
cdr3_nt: TGTGCCAGCAGTTTAACGAGCGGGAGGTCCACAGATACGCAGTATTTT
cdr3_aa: CASSLTSGRSTDTQYF

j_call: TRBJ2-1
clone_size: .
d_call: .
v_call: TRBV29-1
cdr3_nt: TGCAGCGTTCCGGGACGAAACTCCTACAATGAGCAGTTCTTC
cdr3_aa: CSVPGRNSYNEQFF

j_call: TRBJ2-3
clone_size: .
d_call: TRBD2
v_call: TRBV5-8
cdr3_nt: TGTGCCAGCAGCGCGGGACTAGCGGGGGCCAGCACAGATACGCAGTATTTT
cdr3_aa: CASSAGLAGASTDTQYF

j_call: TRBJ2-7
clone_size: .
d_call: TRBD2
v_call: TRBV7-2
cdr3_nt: TGTGCCAGCAGCAGGGGGACTAGCGGGATCCGCCTGGGCTCCTACGAGCAGTACTTC
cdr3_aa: CASSRGTSGIRLGSYEQYF

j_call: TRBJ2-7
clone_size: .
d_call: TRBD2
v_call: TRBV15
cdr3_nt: TGTGCCACCAGCAGAGAGGCGACTAGCGGGTCCTACGAGCAGTACTTC
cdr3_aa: CATSREATSGSYEQYF

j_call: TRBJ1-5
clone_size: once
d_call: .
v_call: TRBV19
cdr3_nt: TGTGCCAGTAGTATAAGGGAAAATCAGCCCCAGCATTTT
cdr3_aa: CASSIRENQPQHF

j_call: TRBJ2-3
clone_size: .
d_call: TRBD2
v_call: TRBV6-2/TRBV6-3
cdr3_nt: TGTGCCAGCAGTTACAACGGGCGGGAGAACCCAGATACGCAGTATTTT
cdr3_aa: CASSYNGRENPDTQYF

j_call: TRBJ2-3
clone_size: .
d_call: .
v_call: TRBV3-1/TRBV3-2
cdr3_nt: TGTGCCAGCAGCCAAGTCTCGGCAGATACGCAGTATTTT
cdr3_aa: CASSQVSADTQYF

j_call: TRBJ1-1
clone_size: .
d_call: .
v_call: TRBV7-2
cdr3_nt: TGTGCCAGCAGCGCTTCGAACAGGGTTTTACGGAACACTGAAGCTTTCTTT
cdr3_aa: CASSASNRVLRNTEAFF

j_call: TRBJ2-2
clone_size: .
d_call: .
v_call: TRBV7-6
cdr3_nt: TGTGCCAGCAGCTTAGCAGCAGGGAGGTCCGGGGAGCTGTTTTTT
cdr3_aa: CASSLAAGRSGELFF

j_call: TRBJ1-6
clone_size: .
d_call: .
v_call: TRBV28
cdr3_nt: TGTGCCAGCCAGCGGGTGGATGATTCACCCCTCCACTTT
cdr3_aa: CASQRVDDSPLHF

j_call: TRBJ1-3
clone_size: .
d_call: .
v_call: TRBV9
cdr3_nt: TGTGCCAGCAGCGTAGCAGGCTCTGGAAACACCATATATTTT
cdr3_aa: CASSVAGSGNTIYF

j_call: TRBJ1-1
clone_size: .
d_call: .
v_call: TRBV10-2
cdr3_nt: TGCGCCAGCAGCTTCCCGAACACTGAAGCTTTCTTT
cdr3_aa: CASSFPNTEAFF

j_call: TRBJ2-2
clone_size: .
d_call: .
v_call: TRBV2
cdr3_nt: TGTGCCAGCAGTGAGGCAGGGCCCGGGGAGCTGTTTTTT
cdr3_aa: CASSEAGPGELFF

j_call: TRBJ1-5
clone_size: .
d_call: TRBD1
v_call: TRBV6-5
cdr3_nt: TGTGCCAGCGGAAGGGTGGAAGGGGGCGATCAGCCCCAGCATTTT
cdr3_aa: CASGRVEGGDQPQHF

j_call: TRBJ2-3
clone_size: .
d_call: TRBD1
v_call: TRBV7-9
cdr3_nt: TGTGCCAGCGCTACCCGACAGGGAGTAACAGATACGCAGTATTTT
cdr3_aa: CASATRQGVTDTQYF

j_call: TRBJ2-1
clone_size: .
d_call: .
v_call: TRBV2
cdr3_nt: TGTGCCACTACTCCGGGATTTAGGCGGTTCTTC
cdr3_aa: CATTPGFRRFF

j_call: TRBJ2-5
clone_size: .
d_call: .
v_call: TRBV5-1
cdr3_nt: TGCGCCAGCAGCCTGAAAGAGACCCAGTACTTC
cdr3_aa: CASSLKETQYF

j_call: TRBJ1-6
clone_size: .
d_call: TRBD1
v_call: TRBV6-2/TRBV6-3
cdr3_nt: TGTGCCAGCAGCCCCCGGGACAGGGTGAGTTCACCCCTCCACTTT
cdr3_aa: CASSPRDRVSSPLHF

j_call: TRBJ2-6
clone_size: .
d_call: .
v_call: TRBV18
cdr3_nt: TGTGCCAGCTCCCTACTTTCGGGACTGACATCTGGGGCCAACGTCCTGACTTTC
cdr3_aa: CASSLLSGLTSGANVLTF

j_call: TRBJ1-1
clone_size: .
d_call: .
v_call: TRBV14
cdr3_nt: TGTGCCAGCAGCCAAGATTTCGGCAATATGAACACTGAAGCTTTCTTT
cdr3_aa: CASSQDFGNMNTEAFF

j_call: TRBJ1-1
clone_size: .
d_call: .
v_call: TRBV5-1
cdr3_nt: TGCGCCAGCAGCTTGGAGGCTGGTCTGGGGGTCAACACTGAAGCTTTCTTT
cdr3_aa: CASSLEAGLGVNTEAFF

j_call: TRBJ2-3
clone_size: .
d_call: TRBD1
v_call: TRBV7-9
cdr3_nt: TGTGCCAGCAGCCAGGGACAGTACGAAGATACGCAGTATTTT
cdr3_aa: CASSQGQYEDTQYF

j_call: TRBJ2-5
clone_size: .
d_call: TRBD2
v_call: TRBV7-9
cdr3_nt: TGTGCCAGCAGCTACGGGGAGGGCCAGGCAGCTCGAGAGACCCAGTACTTC
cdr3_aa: CASSYGEGQAARETQYF

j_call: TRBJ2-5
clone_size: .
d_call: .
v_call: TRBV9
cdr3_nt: TGTGCCAGCAGCGTGGAGGGGAAAGAGACCCAGTACTTC
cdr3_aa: CASSVEGKETQYF

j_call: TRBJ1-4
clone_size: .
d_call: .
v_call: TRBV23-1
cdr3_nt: TGCGCCAGCAGTACCTACGGACAGAATGAAAAACTGTTTTTT
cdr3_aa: CASSTYGQNEKLFF

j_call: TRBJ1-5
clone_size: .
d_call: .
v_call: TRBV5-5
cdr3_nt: TGTGCCAGCAGCTTAGAAGGGTGGCCTAGCAATCAGCCCCAGCATTTT
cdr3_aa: CASSLEGWPSNQPQHF

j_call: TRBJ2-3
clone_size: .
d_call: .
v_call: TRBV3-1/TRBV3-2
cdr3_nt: TGTGCCAGCAGCCCACGGGACCGAATCACAGATACGCAGTATTTT
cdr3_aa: CASSPRDRITDTQYF

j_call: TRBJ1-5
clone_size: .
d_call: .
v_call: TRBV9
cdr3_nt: TGTGCCAGCAGCGTAGCAGGGTCAGGCGATCAGCCCCAGCATTTT
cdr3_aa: CASSVAGSGDQPQHF

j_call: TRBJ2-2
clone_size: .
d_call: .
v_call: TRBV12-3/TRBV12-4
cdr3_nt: TGTGCCAGCAGTCCCCTGCCCGGGGAGCTGTTTTTT
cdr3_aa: CASSPLPGELFF

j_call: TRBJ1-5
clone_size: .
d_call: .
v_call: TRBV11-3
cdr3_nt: TGTGCCAGCAGCCCGCGGGGTCAGCCCCAGCATTTT
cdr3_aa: CASSPRGQPQHF

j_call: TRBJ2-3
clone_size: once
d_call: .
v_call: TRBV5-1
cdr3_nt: TGCGCCAGCACGCCCAGTCTCCTAGGGGCAGATACGCAGTATTTT
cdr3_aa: CASTPSLLGADTQYF

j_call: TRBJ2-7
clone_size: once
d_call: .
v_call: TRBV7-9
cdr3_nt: TGTGCCAGCAGCTACGACCGGGGGTACGAGCAGTACTTC
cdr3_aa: CASSYDRGYEQYF

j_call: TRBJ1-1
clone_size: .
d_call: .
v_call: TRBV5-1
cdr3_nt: TGCGCCAGCAGCTTGGTCGACAGCAGGACTGAAGCTTTCTTT
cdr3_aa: CASSLVDSRTEAFF

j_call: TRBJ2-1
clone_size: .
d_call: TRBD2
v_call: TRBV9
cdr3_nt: TGTGCCAGCAGCGTAGGCCTATTGCGGCGGGGGGACTCCAATGAGCAGTTCTTC
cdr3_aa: CASSVGLLRRGDSNEQFF

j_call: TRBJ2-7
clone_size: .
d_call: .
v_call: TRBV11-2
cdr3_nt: TGTGCCAGCAGCTATACCTACGAGCAGTACTTC
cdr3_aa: CASSYTYEQYF

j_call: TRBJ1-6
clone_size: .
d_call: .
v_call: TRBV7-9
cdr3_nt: TGTGCCAGCAGCTCCAAGGTACAGTGGGAGAGCTCCTATAATTCACCCCTCCACTTT
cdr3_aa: CASSSKVQWESSYNSPLHF

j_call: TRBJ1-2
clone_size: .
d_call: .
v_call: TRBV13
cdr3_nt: TGTGCCAGCAGCCACCTTCCAACCGACAGTGATAACTATGGCTACACCTTC
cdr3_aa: CASSHLPTDSDNYGYTF

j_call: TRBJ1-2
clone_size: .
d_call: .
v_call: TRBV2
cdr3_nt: TGTGCCAGCAGTGATCAGAGAATCTATGGCTACACCTTC
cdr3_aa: CASSDQRIYGYTF

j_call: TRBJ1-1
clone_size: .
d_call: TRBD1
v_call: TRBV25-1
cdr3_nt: TGTGCCAGCACAAAGGGGACAGGGGGAACTGAAGCTTTCTTT
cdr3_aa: CASTKGTGGTEAFF

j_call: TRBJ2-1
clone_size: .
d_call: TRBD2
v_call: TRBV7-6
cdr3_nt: TGTGCCAGCAGCGTGGGACTAGCGGGATTTCCGGAGCAGCAGTTCTTC
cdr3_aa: CASSVGLAGFPEQQFF

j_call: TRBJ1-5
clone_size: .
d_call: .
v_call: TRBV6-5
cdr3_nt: TGTGCCAGCAGGGACAATAGCAATCAGCCCCAGCATTTT
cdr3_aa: CASRDNSNQPQHF

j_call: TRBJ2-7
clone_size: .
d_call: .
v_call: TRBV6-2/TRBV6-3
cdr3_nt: TGTGCCAGCAGTTATACCCAGTTTGTAAGGGGTTCCTACGAGCAGTACTTC
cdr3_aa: CASSYTQFVRGSYEQYF

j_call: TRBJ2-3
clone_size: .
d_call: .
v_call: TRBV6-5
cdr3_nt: TGTGCCAGCAGGGTCGGGGATACGCAGTATTTT
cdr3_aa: CASRVGDTQYF

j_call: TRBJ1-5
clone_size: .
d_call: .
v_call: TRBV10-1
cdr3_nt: TGCGCCAGCAGTGGAGGGGGAAATCAGCCCCAGCATTTT
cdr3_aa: CASSGGGNQPQHF

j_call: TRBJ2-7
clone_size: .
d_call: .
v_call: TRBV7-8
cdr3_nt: TGTGCCAGCAGCAGGACAGACTCCTACGAGCAGTACTTC
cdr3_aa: CASSRTDSYEQYF

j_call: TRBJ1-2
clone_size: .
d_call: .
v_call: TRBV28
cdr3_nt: TGTGCCAGCAGCCCGATAGGGCCCTTCGGCTACACCTTC
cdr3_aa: CASSPIGPFGYTF

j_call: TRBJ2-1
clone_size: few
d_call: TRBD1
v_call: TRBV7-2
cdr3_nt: TGTGCCAGCAGGCCCTGGACAGGGTCGTCCGGGGGTGAGCAGTTCTTC
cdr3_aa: CASRPWTGSSGGEQFF

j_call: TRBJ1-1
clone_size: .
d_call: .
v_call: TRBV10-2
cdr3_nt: TGCGCCAGCAGTGTGGGGAGAGCTGAAGCTTTCTTT
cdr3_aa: CASSVGRAEAFF

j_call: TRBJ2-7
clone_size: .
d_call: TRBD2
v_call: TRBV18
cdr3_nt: TGTGCCAGCTCCCCAGCGGGGGACGGCTCCTACGAGCAGTACTTC
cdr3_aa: CASSPAGDGSYEQYF